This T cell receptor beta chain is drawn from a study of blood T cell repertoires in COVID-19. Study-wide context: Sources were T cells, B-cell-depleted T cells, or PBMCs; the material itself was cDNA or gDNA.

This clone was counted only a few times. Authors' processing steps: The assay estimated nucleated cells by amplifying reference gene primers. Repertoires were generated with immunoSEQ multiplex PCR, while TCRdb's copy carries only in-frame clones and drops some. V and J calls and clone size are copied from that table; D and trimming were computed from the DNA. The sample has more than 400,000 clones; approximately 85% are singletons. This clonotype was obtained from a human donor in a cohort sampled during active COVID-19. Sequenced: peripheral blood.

CDR3 coding DNA: TGTGCCAGCAGCTTAGAGGGGGGTGGAAGGGGCACAGATACGCAGTATTTT. It specifies CASSLEGGGRGTDTQYF. The chain is built from TRBV11-2 and TRBJ2-3; TRBD2 might be the D (6 bases). Trimming left V 0 bases short and J 1 base short, with 14 bases between. Germline CDR1 SGHAT, CDR2 FQNNGV. CDR3 length: 17 residues.